The 27 T cell receptor beta chains reported below all come from one sample, sequenced in a study of T cell repertoires in cytomegalovirus infection. TCRdb used MiXCR to reprocess the reads, holding one entry per CDR3 protein. This sample carries more than 350,000 distinct CDR3 sequences, approximately 32% of them seen once, and the ten largest clones take about an eighth. Sequencing input: PBMCs. Every receptor here comes from a human donor in good health (CMV status not recorded). Some clones in this sample may be carry-over from other donors' samples.

The genes are TRBV2 and TRBJ1-2; D is unresolved. Germline CDR1 reads SNHLY; CDR2 reads FYNNEI. V was clipped by 5 bases and J by 6 bases, with 13 bases between them. This CDR3 is 13 amino acids long. The CDR3 DNA follows: TGTGCCAGCAGTCTGGGATTCAACCATGGCTACACCTTC. Its protein product is CASSLGFNHGYTF.

The chain joins TRBV5-6 to TRBJ2-7; TRBD1 might be the D (6 bases). Per germline, CDR1 SGHDT and CDR2 YYEEEE. CDR3 length: 15 amino acids. V was clipped by 3 bases and J by 5 bases, with 18 bases between them. CDR3 amino acids: CASSSGTGLADEQYF. For the CDR3, the DNA is TGTGCCAGCAGCTCAGGAACAGGGCTGGCCGACGAGCAGTACTTC.

This chain joins TRBV5-6 and TRBJ1-1, with a weak D call TRBD1 (6 bases). Trimming took off 4 bases at V and 0 bases at J, with 19 bases between the two ends. Per the germline V gene, CDR1 is SGHDT and CDR2 is YYEEEE. The CDR3 runs 17 residues. In nucleotides, the CDR3 is TGTGCCAGCAGCCCGACCGGGACTGAGGGGGTGAACACTGAAGCTTTCTTT. This gives the protein CASSPTGTEGVNTEAFF.

This clonotype has just a few counts. This chain links TRBV6-5 with TRBJ1-1; weak D call: TRBD1 (6 bases). V lost 2 bases, J lost 2 bases, and 9 bases lay in between. Germline loops: CDR1 MNHEY, CDR2 SVGAGI. This CDR3 contains 14 residues. CDR3 sequence reads: CASSYRQENTEAFF. DNA for the CDR3: TGTGCCAGCAGTTACCGACAGGAAAACACTGAAGCTTTCTTT.

This clonotype was picked up many times. The chain is built from TRBV7-3 and TRBJ2-5; a possible D gene is TRBD1 (5 bases). CDR1 SGHTA and CDR2 FQGTGA come from the germline V gene. Between the trimmed V and J ends, which lost 4 bases and 5 bases, there was a span of 17 bases. CDR3 size: 15 residues. CDR3 amino acids: CASSSGPGAGETQYF. CDR3 coding DNA: TGTGCCAGCAGCTCAGGGCCTGGGGCCGGGGAGACCCAGTACTTC.

This clonotype was seen just once. The final CDR3 position lacks the conserved phenylalanine or tryptophan, pointing to a likely read error. The chain joins TRBV7-6 to TRBJ2-7; D call uncertain. Trimming took off 5 bases at V and 2 bases at J, with 10 bases between the two ends. In germline, CDR1 is SGHVS, CDR2 FNYEAQ. This CDR3 spans 13 amino acids. DNA for the CDR3: TGTGCCAGCAGCCGGACGGAAGCCTACGAGCAGTACCTC. It translates to CASSRTEAYEQYL.

As for this clonotype: This clone may be a read error of a much larger clone one base away. V and J are TRBV4-3 and TRBJ2-2; 7 bases map to TRBD2. The CDR3 has 16 amino acids. V shed 2 bases, J shed 2 bases, and the junction held 5 bases outside the gene matches. CDR1 is LGHNA and CDR2 is YSLEER in the germline V gene. This chain's CDR3 is CASSQTASGNTGELFF. The CDR3 nucleotides read TGCGCCAGCAGCCAAACGGCTAGCGGAAACACCGGGGAGCTGTTTTTT.

This clonotype was detected a few times. V gene TRBV18 combines with J gene TRBJ1-1; the D is unclear. Deletions cut 0 bases from V and 6 bases from J, with 11 bases between. CDR3 length equals 14 residues. Germline loops: CDR1 KGHSH, CDR2 LQKENI. CDR3 amino acids: CASSPPRAGSEAFF. The CDR3 DNA is TGTGCCAGCTCACCACCCAGAGCTGGGTCTGAAGCTTTCTTT.

The chain joins TRBV2 to TRBJ2-3, with a possible D match to TRBD1 (6 bases). CDR1 is SNHLY and CDR2 is FYNNEI in the germline V gene. The germline V and J ends were trimmed by 6 bases and 4 bases, with 14 bases remaining between them. This CDR3 is built from 14 residues. CDR3 region: CASSEGDTADTQYF. DNA for the CDR3: TGTGCCAGCAGCGAGGGGGATACAGCAGATACGCAGTATTTT.

The chain links TRBV20-1 to TRBJ2-2; 16 bases are shared with TRBD2. There are 18 residues in the CDR3. V shed 6 bases, J shed 4 bases, and the junction held 11 bases outside the gene matches. Germline V lookup: CDR1 DFQATT, CDR2 SNEGSKA (reference sequence). CDR3 DNA sequence: TGCAGTGCAAGGCCCGGGACTAGCGGGGGGGTCTCCACCGGGGAGCTGTTTTTT. Amino acids: CSARPGTSGGVSTGELFF.

This clonotype was recorded only once. V is TRBV5-4 and J is TRBJ2-1, with D perhaps assigned TRBD1 or TRBD2 (6 bases each). The ends were cut back, 4 bases at V and 6 bases at J, with 17 bases in the middle. This CDR3 is built from 15 residues. From germline, CDR1 is SGHNT and CDR2 YYREEE (reference sequence). The CDR3 sequence is CASSAEGGRVNEQFF. In DNA, the CDR3 is TGTGCCAGCAGCGCCGAGGGGGGACGTGTCAATGAGCAGTTCTTC.

V is TRBV6-8 and J is TRBJ2-7; TRBD1 agrees at 8 bases. The CDR3 covers 15 residues. V dropped 1 base and J dropped 4; count of bases not matched to a gene: 6. Germline CDR1 MNHGY, CDR2 SAAAGT. This CDR3 is CASSYYGTGTYEQYF. CDR3 sequence (DNA): TGTGCCAGCAGTTACTACGGGACAGGAACTTACGAGCAGTACTTC.

This clonotype has just a few counts. The chain joins TRBV20-1 to TRBJ2-1; 9 bases fit TRBD2. This CDR3 spans 17 amino acids. Germline CDR1 is DFQATT and CDR2 is SNEGSKA (reference sequence). J lost 0 bases, V lost 6 bases, and 12 bases had no gene match. The CDR3 spells CSARVSGGRSSYNEQFF. The DNA for the CDR3 is TGCAGTGCCCGCGTTAGCGGGGGCCGAAGCTCCTACAATGAGCAGTTCTTC.

Notes on this clonotype: Germline is not matched at one junction end, which may reflect a read error. The chain carries TRBV6-6 and TRBJ2-7, with TRBD1 as a possible D gene (6 bases). The CDR3 runs 18 residues. The germline V gene encodes CDR1 MNHNY and CDR2 SVGAGI (reference sequence). CDR3 amino acids: CTSSPEGQPVASSYEQYF. The CDR3 bases are TGTACCAGCAGTCCCGAAGGACAGCCGGTCGCTAGCTCCTACGAGCAGTACTTC.

Worth noting for this clonotype: A much larger clone is a single base away; this may be a read error. The rearrangement uses TRBV7-2 and TRBJ1-1; 12 bases align to TRBD1. The V gene end was trimmed by 6 bases and the J gene end by 11 bases; junction bases not matched to a gene: 13. This CDR3 region has 15 residues. CDR1 is SGHTA and CDR2 is FQGNSA in the germline V gene. The CDR3 spells CASRKGTGGSRGAFF. CDR3 bases: TGTGCCAGCAGAAAGGGGACAGGGGGCTCACGGGGGGCTTTCTTT.

V usage is TRBV6-8 and J usage is TRBJ1-6; D unresolved. CDR1 MNHGY and CDR2 SAAAGT come from the germline V gene. The V end was cut by 2 bases, the J end by 8 bases, with 7 bases between. The CDR3 contains 13 residues. The chain's CDR3 is CASSYQPYSPLHF. CDR3 DNA sequence: TGTGCCAGCAGTTACCAACCCTATTCACCCCTCCACTTT.

V is TRBV11-1 and J is TRBJ2-7, with D maybe TRBD1 (5 bases). Germline CDR1 and CDR2: SGHAT and FQDESV (reference sequence). This CDR3 has 12 amino acids. V lost 5 bases to trimming and J lost 4 bases, with 9 bases between them. The CDR3 region is CASSTQAYEQYF. The CDR3 bases are TGTGCCAGCAGCACACAGGCGTACGAGCAGTACTTC.

This clonotype was counted at least ten times. The rearrangement joins TRBV12-3 or TRBV12-4 to TRBJ2-3; possibly TRBD2 for D (5 bases). The V end was cut by 3 bases, the J end by 2 bases, with 9 bases between. This CDR3 has 14 amino acids. In nucleotides, the CDR3 is TGTGCCAGCAGTTTGGCTAGCCCCACAGATACGCAGTATTTT. It codes for CASSLASPTDTQYF.

The rearrangement links TRBV18 to TRBJ1-6; TRBD1 matches at 7 bases. Trimming removed 3 bases from V and 9 bases from J; junction bases left unmatched: 8. CDR3 size: 15 residues. CDR1 and CDR2 (germline): KGHSH, LQKENI. The CDR3 protein is CASSPTGHLPSPLHF. In DNA, the CDR3 is TGTGCCAGCTCACCGACAGGGCATTTACCTTCACCCCTCCACTTT.

This clonotype was recorded many times. The rearrangement uses TRBV28 and TRBJ2-3, with a possible D match to TRBD2 (5 bases). V was shortened by 4 bases and J by 0 bases, with 11 bases between the two germline ends. Germline assignment: CDR1 MDHEN and CDR2 SYDVKM. The CDR3 is 15 amino acids. The CDR3 coding sequence is TGTGCCAGCAGTTCCCCTGGACTGAGCACAGATACGCAGTATTTT. Protein: CASSSPGLSTDTQYF.

The sample holds a few counts of this clonotype. This rearrangement joins TRBV5-1 to TRBJ1-3; no clear D. The CDR3 length is 15 residues. Germline CDR1 is SGHRS and CDR2 is YFSETQ. V gave up 0 bases and J gave up 2 bases, with 9 bases separating them. The CDR3 DNA sequence: TGCGCCAGCAGCTTGGGGATTACGCCTGGAAACACCATATATTTT. Its protein is CASSLGITPGNTIYF.

In its sample, this clonotype was seen a few times. V is TRBV7-3 and J is TRBJ1-1; D perhaps matches TRBD1 (5 bases). The length of the CDR3 is 21 residues. Germline V gene data show CDR1 as SGHTA and CDR2 as FQGTGA. Trimming took 0 bases from V and 0 from J, leaving 26 bases between them. The DNA of the CDR3 is TGTGCCAGCAGCTTAACACCGGGGCAGGGCGGGGTCGGGAGCATGAACACTGAAGCTTTCTTT. Amino acids: CASSLTPGQGGVGSMNTEAFF.

The J gene is TRBJ2-3, the V gene TRBV11-1, with D unclear. V dropped 3 bases and J dropped 5 bases, with 12 bases sitting between them. Germline assignment: CDR1 SGHAT and CDR2 FQDESV (reference sequence). CDR3 length equals 14 residues. The CDR3 nucleotides are TGTGCCAGCAGCTTCGGCCGTTCAGAAGATACGCAGTATTTT. This encodes CASSFGRSEDTQYF. Variable domain in full (rest from reference TRBV11-1 and TRBJ2-3): EAEVAQSPRYKITEKSQAVAFWCDPISGHATLYWYRQILGQGPELLVQFQDESVVDDSQLPKDRFSAERLKGVDSTLKIQPAELGDSAMYLCASSFGRSEDTQYFGPGTRLTVL.

This clonotype was detected a few times. One end of the junction does not line up with germline, which may come from a read error. The rearrangement links TRBV7-9 to TRBJ2-1; 7 nucleotides align to TRBD1. CDR1 SEHNR and CDR2 FQNEAQ come from the germline V gene (reference sequence). CDR3 size: 13 residues. In DNA, the CDR3 is TGTTCCAGCAGCTCACCAACAGGGGACGAGCAGTTCTTC. This codes for CSSSSPTGDEQFF. The variable domain in full, completed from reference TRBV7-9 and TRBJ2-1, reads DTGVSQNPRHKITKRGQNVTFRCDPISEHNRLYWYRQTLGQGPEFLTYFQNEAQLEKSRLLSDRFSAERPKGSFSTLEIQRTEQGDSAMYLCSSSSPTGDEQFFGPGTRLTVL.

This clonotype was seen a few times. The chain is built from TRBV12-3 or TRBV12-4 and TRBJ1-1, with 7 bases that match TRBD1. Unmatched junction bases numbered 9, after V lost 7 bases and J lost 10 bases. CDR3 length: 12 residues. The CDR3 loop is CASKEGAGGAFF. For the CDR3, the DNA is TGTGCCAGCAAGGAGGGGGCCGGAGGAGCTTTCTTT.

The table lists this clonotype with a few counts. The gene calls are TRBV20-1 and TRBJ2-5; tentative D call: TRBD2 (5 bases). The V gene's germline CDR1 is DFQATT and CDR2 SNEGSKA (reference sequence). CDR3 length equals 13 residues. Trimming took 3 bases from V and 1 from J, leaving 9 bases between them. The CDR3 sequence is CSASELGQETQYF. CDR3 DNA: TGCAGTGCTAGCGAACTAGGCCAAGAGACCCAGTACTTC.

The chain recombines TRBV7-6 with TRBJ1-3; D is unresolved. This CDR3 is 15 amino acids long. Germline assignment: CDR1 SGHVS and CDR2 FNYEAQ. The V end lost 2 bases, the J end lost 2 bases, and 10 bases lay between the germline ends. The DNA for the CDR3 is TGTGCCAGCAGCTTAAGTTCCGGAGCTGGAAACACCATATATTTT. This encodes CASSLSSGAGNTIYF.